A selection of T cell receptor beta chains follows, all from one sample in a study of T-cell memory formation after mild COVID-19. One entry per CDR3 protein results from TCRdb running MiXCR on the 5' RACE reads. This table has fewer than 450,000 distinct CDR3 sequences, about 24% appearing once. The sequenced sample consisted of PBMCs or a T cell subset sorted from them (not recorded which). All receptors derive from an adult woman who had mild COVID-19 (a few samples of this study predate the infection). Cell type and time point are not known. The CDR3 runs from the conserved cysteine through the conserved F or W. D genes are given only for firm matches. Only some rows state a clone size, as once, few, many or a class for expanded clones.

clone_size: .; d_call: .; v_call: TRBV27; j_call: TRBJ1-1; cdr3_aa: CASSRARGGTEAFF; cdr3_nt: TGTGCCAGCAGTCGGGCCCGGGGGGGCACTGAAGCTTTCTTT
clone_size: .; d_call: TRBD1; v_call: TRBV25-1; j_call: TRBJ1-2; cdr3_aa: CASSFRDRGVFLSRYTF; cdr3_nt: TGTGCCAGCAGTTTCCGGGACAGGGGGGTTTTCCTTTCTCGCTACACCTTC
clone_size: many; d_call: .; v_call: TRBV5-1; j_call: TRBJ2-2; cdr3_aa: CASSFGDSNTGELFF; cdr3_nt: TGCGCCAGCAGCTTTGGGGACTCGAACACCGGGGAGCTGTTTTTT
clone_size: many; d_call: TRBD1; v_call: TRBV11-1; j_call: TRBJ2-7; cdr3_aa: CASTLGQGYEQYF; cdr3_nt: TGTGCCAGCACCCTTGGACAGGGGTACGAGCAGTACTTC
clone_size: few; d_call: TRBD1; v_call: TRBV6-4; j_call: TRBJ2-7; cdr3_aa: CASRLGDRGPLVSYEQYF; cdr3_nt: TGTGCCAGCAGACTCGGGGACAGGGGTCCACTGGTTTCCTACGAGCAGTACTTC
clone_size: .; d_call: .; v_call: TRBV12-3/TRBV12-4; j_call: TRBJ2-1; cdr3_aa: CASSRREPAYNEQFF; cdr3_nt: TGTGCCAGCAGTAGACGGGAGCCGGCCTACAATGAGCAGTTCTTC
clone_size: few; d_call: TRBD1; v_call: TRBV20-1; j_call: TRBJ1-1; cdr3_aa: CSAPRQGGF; cdr3_nt: TGCAGTGCCCCTAGACAGGGGGGATTT
clone_size: .; d_call: .; v_call: TRBV30; j_call: TRBJ2-5; cdr3_aa: CAWSAGNYETQYF; cdr3_nt: TGTGCCTGGAGCGCAGGGAATTACGAGACCCAGTACTTC
clone_size: .; d_call: .; v_call: TRBV5-1; j_call: TRBJ2-2; cdr3_aa: CASRSDGNTGELFF; cdr3_nt: TGCGCCAGCAGATCTGACGGTAACACCGGGGAGCTGTTTTTT
clone_size: .; d_call: .; v_call: TRBV7-2; j_call: TRBJ2-5; cdr3_aa: CASSLMGGDQETQYF; cdr3_nt: TGTGCCAGCAGCTTGATGGGCGGAGACCAAGAGACCCAGTACTTC
clone_size: many; d_call: .; v_call: TRBV18; j_call: TRBJ2-3; cdr3_aa: CASSPLSGSTDTQYF; cdr3_nt: TGTGCCAGCAGCCCTCTCTCGGGTAGCACAGATACGCAGTATTTT